The rows below give T cell receptor beta chains drawn from one sample of a study of blood T cell repertoires in COVID-19. This table comes from immunoSEQ multiplex PCR, and its TCRdb copy is limited to in-frame clones, with some not included. In the table there are 150,000 to 200,000 clones, about 88% of which are singletons. Material for sequencing was PBMCs or T cells enriched from blood (not recorded which). The source of these receptors is a woman between 18 and 30 years old who had recovered from COVID-19. The CDR3 runs from the conserved cysteine through the conserved F or W.

J | V | length | CDR3
TRBJ2-3 | TRBV20-1 | 10 | CSAARDTQYF
TRBJ1-1 | TRBV4-1 | 16 | CASSNRTGLLNTEAFF
TRBJ2-1 | TRBV10-2 | 16 | CASRFGGASSYNEQFF
TRBJ1-2 | TRBV2 | 14 | CASSELAGGYGYTF
TRBJ1-4 | TRBV5-5 | 16 | CASSLEGRMGREKLFF
TRBJ1-5 | TRBV28 | 14 | CASTPGQGYQPQHF
TRBJ2-7 | TRBV5-4 | 14 | CASSRQGITYEQYF
TRBJ1-6 | TRBV2 | 14 | CASSYRDRDSPLHF
TRBJ1-2 | TRBV19 | 13 | CASSMTGGHGYTF
TRBJ2-5 | TRBV11-2 | 14 | CASNQGGYQETQYF
TRBJ2-3 | TRBV4-1 | 15 | CASSPQGFGTDTQYF
TRBJ2-5 | TRBV11-2 | 16 | CASSLSPGSGGETQYF
TRBJ1-2 | TRBV6-5 | 13 | CASKTGANYGYTF
TRBJ2-7 | TRBV18 | 15 | CASSPVGGSSYEQYF
TRBJ2-7 | TRBV30 | 14 | CAWSVRRTADEQYF
TRBJ2-5 | TRBV18 | 15 | CASSPFRDTGETQYF